Following are 13 T cell receptor beta chains from one sample sequenced in a study of beta chain features in type 1 diabetes (dated by TCRdb to about 2018). The library was built by means of the immunoSEQ multiplex PCR assay. The entire amount of isolated RNA was reverse transcribed using the High Capacity cDNA Reverse Transcription Kit, so the sequenced TCRB transcripts were expressed ones. TCRdb's version of the immuneACCESS table is confined to in-frame rearrangements and falls short of the full clone set. An unresolved V gene accounts for under half of the shortfall where checked; the remainder is of unknown origin. For this sample the table gives 330,000 or so clones, of which 14% were detected only once. The ten largest clones represent approximately 7% of the sample. Sequencing was done on a sample of central memory CD4+ T cells from blood. These receptors were collected from a man aged 25 to 40 in good health.

This clone was detected a few times. The rearrangement uses TRBV18 and TRBJ2-1; TRBD2 matches at 10 bases. CDR1 is KGHSH, CDR2 LQKENI, per germline. Germline trimming cut 4 bases from V and 7 bases from J; bases unmatched to any gene: 7. The CDR3 has 15 residues. CDR3 in amino acids: CASSRSSGSFNEQFF. Here the CDR3 DNA reads TGTGCCAGCTCACGTTCTAGCGGGAGTTTTAATGAGCAGTTCTTC.

This clone was detected many times. J is TRBJ1-5 and V is TRBV29-1; D might be TRBD1 (5 bases). Germline V gives CDR1 SQVTM, CDR2 ANQGSEA. CDR3 size: 14 residues. With 5 bases removed from V and 4 bases from J, the gap between germline ends came to 15 bases. The CDR3 sequence: CSVLTGGVNQPQHF. CDR3 coding DNA: TGCAGCGTTCTAACAGGTGGGGTTAATCAGCCCCAGCATTTT.

J is TRBJ2-5 and V is TRBV11-3; 9 nucleotides align to TRBD1. In germline, CDR1 is SGHNT, CDR2 YENEEA. The J segment lost 4 bases and the V segment lost 6 bases, leaving 3 bases of the junction unmatched. This CDR3 spans 13 amino acids. The CDR3 sequence is CASSHRGRETQYF. The CDR3 coding sequence is TGTGCCAGCAGTCACAGGGGGCGAGAGACCCAGTACTTC.

This clone was seen only a few times. CDR3 DNA sequence: TGTGCCAGCGGGCTAGCGGGAACCTACGAGCAGTACGTC. Its translation: CASGLAGTYEQYV. The chain has TRBV7-2 and TRBJ2-7; 9 bases align to TRBD2. This CDR3 comprises 13 residues. Per the germline V gene, CDR1 is SGHTA and CDR2 is FQGNSA. J was trimmed by 2 bases and V by 8 bases; bases with no gene match: 4.

The J gene is TRBJ2-5, the V gene TRBV21-1; the table's D call TRBD1 went unverified against the DNA. TRBV21-1 is a listed pseudogene. CDR3 length equals 15 residues. CDR3 nucleotides: TGTGCCAGCAGCAAAGATGGTGGCAGGGTGAAGACCCAGTACTTC. Translation: CASSKDGGRVKTQYF.

The table lists this clone with a few counts. The chain carries TRBV4-3 and TRBJ1-1; no reliable D call. This CDR3 has 12 amino acids. V was trimmed by 6 bases and J by 10 bases, leaving 15 bases between them. Germline V CDR1 and CDR2: LGHNA, YSLEER. The CDR3 nucleotides are TGCGCCAGCAGGGGCCATGGAATAGGAGCTTTCTTT. Translation gives CASRGHGIGAFF.

This clone was detected a few times. This chain joins TRBV6-5 and TRBJ1-3; D remains ambiguous. The V end lost 8 bases, the J end lost 2 bases, and 13 bases lay between the germline ends. CDR3 length: 14 residues. Looked up from germline, CDR1 is MNHEY and CDR2 is SVGAGI. The CDR3 region has the DNA TGTGCCAGCGGCTCCGGGGATGCTGGAAACACCATATATTTT. Amino acid sequence: CASGSGDAGNTIYF.

Here the CDR3 DNA reads TGTGCCACCTTGCCGGGACAGCACACAGATACGCAGTATTTT. Amino acid sequence: CATLPGQHTDTQYF. J is TRBJ2-3 and V is TRBV28; 7 bases match TRBD1. J was trimmed by 2 bases and V by 10 bases; bases with no gene match: 9. The germline gives CDR1 MDHEN, CDR2 SYDVKM. CDR3 size: 14 residues.

The table lists this clone with many counts. The J gene is TRBJ1-6, the V gene TRBV5-4; D is perhaps TRBD1 (6 bases). Germline assignment: CDR1 SGHNT and CDR2 YYREEE (reference sequence). The CDR3 is 15 amino acids. The ends were cut back, 0 bases at V and 8 bases at J, with 12 bases in the middle. CDR3 bases: TGTGCCAGCAGCTTGGCTGGGGGCAGGGATTCACCCCTCCACTTT. Amino acid sequence: CASSLAGGRDSPLHF.

This clone was recorded a few times. The chain links TRBV14 to TRBJ1-1; D perhaps matches TRBD1 (5 bases). Trimming shortened V by 4 bases and J by 3 bases, and 9 bases separated the two germline ends. The CDR3 runs 13 residues. Germline V gives CDR1 SGHDN, CDR2 FVKESK. The CDR3 DNA follows: TGTGCCAGCAGCCGTATGGGGGACACTGAAGCTTTCTTT. This translates into CASSRMGDTEAFF.

This clone has more than one count but fewer than ten. The chain uses TRBV28 and TRBJ2-4; D gene unclear. Germline values: CDR1 MDHEN, CDR2 SYDVKM. Between the trimmed V and J ends, which lost 3 bases and 6 bases, there was a span of 9 bases. The CDR3 totals 13 residues. The CDR3 region has the DNA TGTGCCAGCAGTTTTTTACAGAGAAACATTCAGTACTTC. This gives the protein CASSFLQRNIQYF.

This clone was detected ten times or more. The chain links TRBV7-8 to TRBJ2-7; D unresolved. CDR3 length equals 13 residues. Germline V CDR1 and CDR2: SGHVS, FQNEAQ. Trimming removed 11 bases from V and 0 bases from J, with 14 bases in between. In nucleotides, the CDR3 is TGTGCCTGTAGCTCCCTCAGCTCCTACGAGCAGTACGTC. Translation gives CACSSLSSYEQYV.

This chain links TRBV4-1 with TRBJ2-5, with D perhaps matching TRBD2 (6 bases). Germline CDR1 MGHRA, CDR2 YSYEKL. This CDR3 has 16 residues. Trimming took 0 bases from V and 9 from J, leaving 20 bases between them. The CDR3 bases are TGCGCCAGCAGCCAAGAAGGGGCCGGGACTCAAGGGGCCCAGTACTTC. Translating it yields CASSQEGAGTQGAQYF.